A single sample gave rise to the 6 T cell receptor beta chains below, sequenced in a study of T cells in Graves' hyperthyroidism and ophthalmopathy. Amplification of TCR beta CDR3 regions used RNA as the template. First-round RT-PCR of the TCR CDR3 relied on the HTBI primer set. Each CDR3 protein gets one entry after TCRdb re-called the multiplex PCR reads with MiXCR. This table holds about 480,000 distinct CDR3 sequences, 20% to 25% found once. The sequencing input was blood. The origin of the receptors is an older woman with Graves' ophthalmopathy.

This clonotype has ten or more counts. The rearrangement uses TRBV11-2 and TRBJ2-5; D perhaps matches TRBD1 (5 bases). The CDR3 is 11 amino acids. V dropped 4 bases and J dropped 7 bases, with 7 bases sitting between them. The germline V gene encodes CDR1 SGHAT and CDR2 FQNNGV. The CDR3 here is CASSSRGTQYF. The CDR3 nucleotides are TGTGCCAGCAGCTCTAGGGGGACCCAGTACTTC.

Here the CDR3 reads CASSLDFQSSGLEQYF. The CDR3 coding sequence is TGTGCCAGCAGTTTAGATTTCCAGTCTAGCGGATTGGAGCAGTACTTC. The rearrangement joins TRBV27 to TRBJ2-7, with 7 bases matching TRBD2. The CDR3 sequence is 16 residues long. Germline V CDR1 and CDR2: MNHEY, SMNVEV (reference sequence). After removal of 2 bases from V and 7 bases from J, the junction contained 14 bases not matched to a gene.

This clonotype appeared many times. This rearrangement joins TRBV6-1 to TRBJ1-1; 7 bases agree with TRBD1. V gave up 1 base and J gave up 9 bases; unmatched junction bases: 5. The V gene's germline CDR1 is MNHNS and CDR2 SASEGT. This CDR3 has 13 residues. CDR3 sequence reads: CASSEVQGNKAFF. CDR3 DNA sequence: TGTGCCAGCAGTGAAGTACAGGGGAATAAAGCTTTCTTT.

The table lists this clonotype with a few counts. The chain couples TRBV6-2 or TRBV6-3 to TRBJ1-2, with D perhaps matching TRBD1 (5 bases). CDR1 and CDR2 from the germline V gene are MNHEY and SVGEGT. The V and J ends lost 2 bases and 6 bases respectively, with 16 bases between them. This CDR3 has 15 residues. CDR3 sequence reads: CASSYRGRVKDGYTF. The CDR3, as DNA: TGTGCCAGCAGTTACAGGGGCAGGGTGAAAGATGGCTACACCTTC.

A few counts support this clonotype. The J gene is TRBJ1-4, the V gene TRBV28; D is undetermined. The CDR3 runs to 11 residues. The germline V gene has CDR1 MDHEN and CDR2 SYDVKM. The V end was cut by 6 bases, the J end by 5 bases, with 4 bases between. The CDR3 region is CASRSNEKLFF. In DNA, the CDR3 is TGTGCCAGCAGGTCGAATGAAAAACTGTTTTTT.

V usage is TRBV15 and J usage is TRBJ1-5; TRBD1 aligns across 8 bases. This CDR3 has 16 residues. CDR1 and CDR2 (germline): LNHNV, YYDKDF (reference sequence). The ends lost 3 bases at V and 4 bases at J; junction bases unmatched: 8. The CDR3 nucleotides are TGTGCCACCAGCAGTACAGGGACAGGTTGGAATCAGCCCCAGCATTTT. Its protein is CATSSTGTGWNQPQHF.